Described below is a single T cell receptor (beta chain) sequence and its context. This sample was taken from a study of shared clonotypes between healthy human individuals. Trimming cost V 7 bases and J 5 bases; bases outside gene matches: 9. CDR1 LNHDA and CDR2 SQIVND come from the germline V gene (reference sequence). CDR3 size: 16 residues. The protocol was immunoSEQ multiplex PCR, while the TCRdb copy is restricted to in-frame clones and leaves out a portion. The sample holds fewer than 650,000 clones, roughly 72% seen once. The V gene is TRBV19, the J gene TRBJ2-5; TRBD2 matches at 14 bases. Material for sequencing was PBMCs. This clonotype was obtained from a woman between 40 and 55 years old in good health. Some clones in this sample may be carry-over from other donors' samples. The CDR3 reads CASTRLAGGPGETQYF. The CDR3, as DNA: TGTGCCAGTACCAGACTAGCGGGAGGGCCCGGGGAGACCCAGTACTTC.